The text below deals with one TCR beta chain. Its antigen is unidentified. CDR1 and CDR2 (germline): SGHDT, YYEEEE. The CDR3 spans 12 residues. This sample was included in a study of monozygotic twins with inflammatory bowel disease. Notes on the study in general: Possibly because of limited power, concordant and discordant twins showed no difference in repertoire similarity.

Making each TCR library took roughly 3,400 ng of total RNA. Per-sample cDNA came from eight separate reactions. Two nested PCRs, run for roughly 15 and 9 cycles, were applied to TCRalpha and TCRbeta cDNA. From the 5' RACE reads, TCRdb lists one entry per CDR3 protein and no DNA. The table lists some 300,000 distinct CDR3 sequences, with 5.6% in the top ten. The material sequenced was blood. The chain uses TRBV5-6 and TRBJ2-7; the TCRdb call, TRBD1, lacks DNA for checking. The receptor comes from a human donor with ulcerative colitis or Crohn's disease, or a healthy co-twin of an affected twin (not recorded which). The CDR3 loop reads CASSLPGGEQYF.